Listed below are T cell receptor beta chains from one sample, sequenced in a study of cytomegalovirus exposure and HLA in healthy donors. The method was immunoSEQ multiplex PCR; TCRdb's version includes in-frame clones alone and lacks a portion of them. The table shows roughly 200,000 clones, with approximately 80% occurring only once. Sequenced material: PBMCs. The origin of the receptors is a man in his forties in good health and CMV-seropositive. Each CDR3 is given with its conserved first and last residue. The D gene is left open where the match is weak. Only some rows state a clone size, as once, few, many or a class for expanded clones.

J | length | V | D | size | CDR3 | DNA
TRBJ2-7 | 13 | TRBV7-9 | . | . | CASSPKLASEQYF | TGCGCCAGCAGCCCAAAACTAGCCAGCGAGCAGTACTTC
TRBJ2-3 | 15 | TRBV6-1 | TRBD2 | . | CASSIRDTSADTQYF | TGTGCCAGCAGCATTAGAGATACTAGCGCAGATACGCAGTATTTT
TRBJ2-3 | 17 | TRBV5-1 | TRBD1 | . | CASSLGGAGGVADTQYF | TGCGCCAGCAGCTTGGGGGGCGCAGGGGGCGTCGCAGATACGCAGTATTTT
TRBJ2-3 | 14 | TRBV7-3 | TRBD2 | . | CASAKAGATDTQYF | TGTGCCAGCGCAAAAGCGGGGGCCACAGATACGCAGTATTTT
TRBJ1-3 | 14 | TRBV5-1 | TRBD1 | . | CASSQGTEGNTIYF | TGCGCCAGCAGCCAAGGGACAGAAGGAAACACCATATATTTT
TRBJ2-1 | 14 | TRBV5-1 | . | . | CVSSSTLAAREQFF | TGCGTCAGCAGCTCCACGCTGGCTGCCCGTGAGCAGTTCTTC
TRBJ1-2 | 15 | TRBV19 | TRBD1 | . | CASRGIGQGRYGYTF | TGTGCCAGTAGGGGGATCGGACAGGGCCGCTATGGCTACACCTTC
TRBJ2-7 | 12 | TRBV6-1 | . | . | CASSDRDYEQYF | TGTGCCAGCAGTGACAGGGACTACGAGCAGTACTTC
TRBJ1-2 | 16 | TRBV4-3 | TRBD1 | . | CASSQDITGGANGYTF | TGCGCCAGCAGCCAAGACATCACAGGGGGCGCAAATGGCTACACCTTC
TRBJ1-1 | 14 | TRBV6-6 | . | . | CASSYSGGDTEAFF | TGTGCCAGCAGTTACTCGGGGGGGGACACTGAAGCTTTCTTT
TRBJ2-3 | 14 | TRBV4-1 | . | once | CASSQVLASDTQYF | TGCGCCAGCAGCCAAGTACTAGCCTCAGATACGCAGTATTTT
TRBJ1-4 | 15 | TRBV2 | . | few | CASSEFEGAGEKLFF | TGTGCCAGCAGTGAATTCGAAGGGGCTGGTGAAAAACTGTTTTTT
TRBJ2-3 | 15 | TRBV6-5 | . | once | CASSPQQGFTDTQYF | TGTGCCAGCAGCCCTCAACAGGGATTCACAGATACGCAGTATTTT
TRBJ1-1 | 15 | TRBV28 | . | . | CASSYGGGLGTEAFF | TGTGCCAGCAGTTACGGCGGGGGACTGGGCACTGAAGCTTTCTTT
TRBJ1-4 | 17 | TRBV4-1 | . | . | CASSQVPNSPGGEKLFF | TGCGCCAGCAGCCAAGTCCCGAACAGTCCCGGAGGTGAAAAACTGTTTTTT
TRBJ1-5 | 15 | TRBV2 | TRBD1 | few | CASSTGQGFNQPQHF | TGTGCCAGCAGTACCGGACAGGGCTTTAATCAGCCCCAGCATTTT
TRBJ1-4 | 15 | TRBV5-1 | . | . | CASSADRLSHEKLFF | TGCGCCAGCAGCGCTGACAGGCTTTCGCATGAAAAACTGTTTTTT
TRBJ2-1 | 14 | TRBV7-2 | . | . | CASSLALRENEQFF | TGTGCCAGCAGCTTAGCGCTTCGGGAGAATGAGCAGTTCTTC
TRBJ1-1 | 18 | TRBV11-2 | . | . | CASSTPPKAGNGITEAFF | TGTGCCAGCAGCACCCCCCCGAAGGCAGGCAACGGAATCACTGAAGCTTTCTTT
TRBJ1-4 | 12 | TRBV19 | . | . | CASRSVNEKLFF | TGTGCCAGTAGATCGGTTAATGAAAAACTGTTTTTT
TRBJ2-7 | 15 | TRBV6-1 | . | . | CASILREKAPYEQYF | TGTGCCAGTATTTTAAGGGAGAAGGCGCCATACGAGCAGTACTTC
TRBJ1-5 | 15 | TRBV7-9 | TRBD1 | . | CASSHATGPLQPQHF | TGTGCCAGCAGCCACGCGACAGGGCCGCTTCAGCCCCAGCATTTT
TRBJ1-4 | 14 | TRBV2 | . | . | CASSGRSGGEKLFF | TGTGCCAGCAGTGGTCGCAGCGGAGGAGAAAAACTGTTTTTT
TRBJ2-3 | 14 | TRBV6-5 | TRBD1 | . | CASSAGQGSYTQYF | TGTGCCAGCAGTGCAGGACAGGGGAGTTATACGCAGTATTTT